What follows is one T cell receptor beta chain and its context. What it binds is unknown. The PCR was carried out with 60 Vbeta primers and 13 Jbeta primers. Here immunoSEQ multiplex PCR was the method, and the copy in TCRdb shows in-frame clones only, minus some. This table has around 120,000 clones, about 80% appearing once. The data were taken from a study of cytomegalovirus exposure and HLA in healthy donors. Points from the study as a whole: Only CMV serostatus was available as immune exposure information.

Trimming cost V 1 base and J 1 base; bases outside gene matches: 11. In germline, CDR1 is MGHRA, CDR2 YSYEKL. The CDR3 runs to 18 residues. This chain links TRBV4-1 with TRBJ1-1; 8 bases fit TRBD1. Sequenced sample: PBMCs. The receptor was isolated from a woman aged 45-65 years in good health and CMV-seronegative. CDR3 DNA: TGCGCCAGCAGCCAAGCGACAGGGGCACCCATATCGAACACTGAAGCTTTCTTT. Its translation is CASSQATGAPISNTEAFF.